This T cell receptor beta chain was identified in a study of Ad26.COV2.S vaccination and SARS-CoV-2 variants. Stated treatment: some 20 received Ad26.COV2.S at low or high dose, single or two shots; 5 received placebo; per-sample allocation not given. The study sampled participants on day 63 after the first vaccine or placebo injection. The CDR3 is 15 amino acids. Losses at the gene ends were 4 bases for V and 6 bases for J; bases not matched to a gene: 7. Germline V gives CDR1 SGHRS, CDR2 YFSETQ. Study-wide results and limits: Spike-specific CD8+ and CD4+ T cell responses reportedly showed substantial breadth after vaccination.

Sequencing used immunoSEQ multiplex PCR; TCRdb keeps in-frame clones, though not all of them. The sample consists of about 250,000 clones, around 87% of them appearing once. Concerning this clone: Its antigen is unidentified.

Sequenced material: peripheral blood, taken in a trial of Ad26.COV2.S vaccine versus placebo. The sequence was collected from a person aged 18-65 years who received the Ad26.COV2.S COVID-19 vaccine or a placebo. V gene TRBV5-1 combines with J gene TRBJ2-3; the match to TRBD2 covers 11 bases. CDR3 sequence reads: CASSILAGAGDTQYF. DNA of the CDR3: TGCGCCAGCAGCATACTAGCGGGGGCAGGGGATACGCAGTATTTT.